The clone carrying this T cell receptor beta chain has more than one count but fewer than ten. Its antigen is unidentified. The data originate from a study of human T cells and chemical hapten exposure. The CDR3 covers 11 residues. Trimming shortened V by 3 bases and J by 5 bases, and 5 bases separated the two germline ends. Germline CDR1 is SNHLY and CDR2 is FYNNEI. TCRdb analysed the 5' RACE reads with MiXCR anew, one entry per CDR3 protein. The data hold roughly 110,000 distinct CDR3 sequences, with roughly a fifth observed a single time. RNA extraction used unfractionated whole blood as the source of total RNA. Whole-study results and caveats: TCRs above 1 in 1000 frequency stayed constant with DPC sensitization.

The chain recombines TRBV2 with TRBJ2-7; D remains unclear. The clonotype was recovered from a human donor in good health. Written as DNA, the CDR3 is TGTGCCAGCAGTGAGGCCGACGAGCAGTACTTC. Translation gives CASSEADEQYF. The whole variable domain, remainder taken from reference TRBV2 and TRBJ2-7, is EPEVTQTPSHQVTQMGQEVILRCVPISNHLYFYWYRQILGQKVEFLVSFYNNEISEKSEIFDDQFSVERPDGSNFTLKIRSTKLEDSAMYFCASSEADEQYFGPGTRLTVT.